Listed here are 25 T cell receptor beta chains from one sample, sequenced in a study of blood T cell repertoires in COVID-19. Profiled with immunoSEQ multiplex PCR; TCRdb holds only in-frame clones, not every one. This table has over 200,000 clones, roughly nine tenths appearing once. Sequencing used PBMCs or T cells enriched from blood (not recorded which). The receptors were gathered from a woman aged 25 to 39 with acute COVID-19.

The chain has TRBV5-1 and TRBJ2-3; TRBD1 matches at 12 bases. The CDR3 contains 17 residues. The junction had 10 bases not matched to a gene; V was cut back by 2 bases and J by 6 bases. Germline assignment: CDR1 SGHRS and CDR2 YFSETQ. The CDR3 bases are TGCGCCAGCAGCTTCACTCCGGGACAGGGGGCGGTTGATACGCAGTATTTT. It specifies CASSFTPGQGAVDTQYF.

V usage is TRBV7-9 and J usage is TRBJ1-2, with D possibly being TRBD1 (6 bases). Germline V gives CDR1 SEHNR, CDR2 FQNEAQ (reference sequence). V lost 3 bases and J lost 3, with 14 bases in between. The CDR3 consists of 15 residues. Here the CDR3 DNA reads TGTGCCAGCAGCTTTCCCCGGGACATAGACTATGGCTACACCTTC. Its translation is CASSFPRDIDYGYTF.

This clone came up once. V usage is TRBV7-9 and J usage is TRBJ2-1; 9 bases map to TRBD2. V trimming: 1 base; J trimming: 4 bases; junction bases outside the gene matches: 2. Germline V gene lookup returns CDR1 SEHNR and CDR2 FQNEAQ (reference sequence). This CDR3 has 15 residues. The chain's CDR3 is CASSLVSGSYNEQFF. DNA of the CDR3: TGTGCCAGCAGCTTAGTTAGCGGGAGTTACAATGAGCAGTTCTTC.

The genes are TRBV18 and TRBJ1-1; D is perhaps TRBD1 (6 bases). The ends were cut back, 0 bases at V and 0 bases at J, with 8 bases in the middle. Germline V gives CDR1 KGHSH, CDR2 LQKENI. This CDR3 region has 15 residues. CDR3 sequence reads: CASSPPRGMNTEAFF. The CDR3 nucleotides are TGTGCCAGCTCACCACCGAGGGGGATGAACACTGAAGCTTTCTTT.

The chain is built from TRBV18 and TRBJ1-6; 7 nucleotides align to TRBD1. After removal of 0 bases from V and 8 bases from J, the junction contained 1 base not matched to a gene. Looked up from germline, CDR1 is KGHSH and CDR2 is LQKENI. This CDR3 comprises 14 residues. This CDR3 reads CASSPPGQDSPLHF. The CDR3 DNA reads TGTGCCAGCTCACCACCCGGACAGGATTCACCCCTCCACTTT. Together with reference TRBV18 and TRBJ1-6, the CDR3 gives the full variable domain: NAGVMQNPRHLVRRRGQEARLRCSPMKGHSHVYWYRQLPEEGLKFMVYLQKENIIDESGMPKERFSAEFPKEGPSILRIQQVVRGDSAAYFCASSPPGQDSPLHFGNGTRLTVT.

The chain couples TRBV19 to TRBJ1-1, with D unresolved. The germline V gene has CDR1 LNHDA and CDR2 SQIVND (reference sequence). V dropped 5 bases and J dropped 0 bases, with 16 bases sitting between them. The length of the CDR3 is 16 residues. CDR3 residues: CASSVNLGAMNTEAFF. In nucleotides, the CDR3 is TGTGCCAGTAGTGTGAACTTGGGAGCAATGAACACTGAAGCTTTCTTT.

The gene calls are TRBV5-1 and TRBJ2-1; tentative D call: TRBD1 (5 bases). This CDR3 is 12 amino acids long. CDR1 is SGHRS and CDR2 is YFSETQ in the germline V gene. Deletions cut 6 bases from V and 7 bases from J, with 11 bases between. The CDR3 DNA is TGCGCCAGCACCTCTCCAGGGAATGAGCAGTTCTTC. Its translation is CASTSPGNEQFF.

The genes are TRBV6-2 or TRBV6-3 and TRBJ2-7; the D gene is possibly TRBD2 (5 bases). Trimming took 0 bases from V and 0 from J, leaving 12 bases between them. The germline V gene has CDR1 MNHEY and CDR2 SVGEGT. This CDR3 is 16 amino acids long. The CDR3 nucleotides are TGTGCCAGCAGTTACTCGACGTGGAGGAGCTCCTACGAGCAGTACTTC. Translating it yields CASSYSTWRSSYEQYF.

This CDR3 reads CASSYEAPRDEQFF. Written as DNA, the CDR3 is TGTGCCAGCAGTTACGAGGCCCCTCGCGATGAGCAGTTCTTC. The chain employs TRBV6-2 or TRBV6-3 and TRBJ2-1; D gene uncertain. V was clipped by 2 bases and J by 8 bases, with 13 bases between them. The germline CDR1 and CDR2 sequences are MNHEY and SVGEGT. The CDR3 loop spans 14 amino acids.

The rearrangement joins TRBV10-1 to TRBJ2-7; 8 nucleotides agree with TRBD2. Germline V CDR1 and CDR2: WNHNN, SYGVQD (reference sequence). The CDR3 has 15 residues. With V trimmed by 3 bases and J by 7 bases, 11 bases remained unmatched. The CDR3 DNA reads TGCGCCAGCAGTGACTCGGGAGGGGCAGCTAATGAGCAGTACTTC. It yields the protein CASSDSGGAANEQYF.

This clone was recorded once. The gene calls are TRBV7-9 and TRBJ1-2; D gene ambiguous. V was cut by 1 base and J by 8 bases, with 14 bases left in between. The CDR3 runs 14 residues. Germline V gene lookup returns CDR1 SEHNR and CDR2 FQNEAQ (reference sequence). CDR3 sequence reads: CASSLVEPLRGYTF. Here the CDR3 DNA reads TGTGCCAGCAGCTTAGTAGAACCCTTGAGGGGCTACACCTTC.

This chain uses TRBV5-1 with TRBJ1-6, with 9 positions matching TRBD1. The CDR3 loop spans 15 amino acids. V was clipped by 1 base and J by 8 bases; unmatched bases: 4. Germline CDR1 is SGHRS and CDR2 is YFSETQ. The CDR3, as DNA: TGCGCCAGCAGCTTGAGTACAGGGGGCGATTCACCCCTCCACTTT. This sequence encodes CASSLSTGGDSPLHF.

CDR3 amino acids: CASSVGGTNEKLFF. Here the CDR3 DNA reads TGTGCCAGCAGCGTAGGAGGGACTAATGAAAAACTGTTTTTT. The chain has TRBV9 and TRBJ1-4, with unresolved D. The germline V gene encodes CDR1 SGDLS and CDR2 YYNGEE. The V gene lost 0 bases and the J gene lost 2 bases, with 5 bases spanning the gap. The CDR3 covers 14 residues. The entire variable domain, with the rest obtained from reference TRBV9 and TRBJ1-4, is as follows: DSGVTQTPKHLITATGQRVTLRCSPRSGDLSVYWYQQSLDQGLQFLIQYYNGEERAKGNILERFSAQQFPDLHSELNLSSLELGDSALYFCASSVGGTNEKLFFGSGTQLSVL.

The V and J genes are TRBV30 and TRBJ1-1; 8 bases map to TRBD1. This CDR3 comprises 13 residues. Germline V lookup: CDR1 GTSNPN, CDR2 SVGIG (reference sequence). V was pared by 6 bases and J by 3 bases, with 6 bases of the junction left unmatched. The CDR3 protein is CACINRGDTEAFF. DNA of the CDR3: TGTGCCTGCATAAACAGGGGGGACACTGAAGCTTTCTTT.

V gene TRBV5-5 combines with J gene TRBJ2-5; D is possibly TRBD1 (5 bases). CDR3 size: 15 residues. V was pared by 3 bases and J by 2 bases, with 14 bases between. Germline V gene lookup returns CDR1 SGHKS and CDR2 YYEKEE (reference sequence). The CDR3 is CASSSSTQVQETQYF. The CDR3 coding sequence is TGTGCCAGCAGCTCCTCAACACAGGTACAAGAGACCCAGTACTTC.

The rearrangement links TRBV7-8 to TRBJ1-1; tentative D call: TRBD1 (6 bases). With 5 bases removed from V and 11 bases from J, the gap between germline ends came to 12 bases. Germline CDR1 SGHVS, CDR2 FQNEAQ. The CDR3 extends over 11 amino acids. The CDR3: CASSRDIRAFF. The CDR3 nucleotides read TGTGCCAGCAGCCGGGACATTCGCGCTTTCTTT.

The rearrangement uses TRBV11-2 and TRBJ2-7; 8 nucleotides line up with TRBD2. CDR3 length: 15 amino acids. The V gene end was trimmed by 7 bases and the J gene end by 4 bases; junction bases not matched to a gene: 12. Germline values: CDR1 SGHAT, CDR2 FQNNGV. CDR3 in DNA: TGTGCCAGCACCATGGGAGCGGGGGAATGGTACGAGCAGTACTTC. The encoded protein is CASTMGAGEWYEQYF.

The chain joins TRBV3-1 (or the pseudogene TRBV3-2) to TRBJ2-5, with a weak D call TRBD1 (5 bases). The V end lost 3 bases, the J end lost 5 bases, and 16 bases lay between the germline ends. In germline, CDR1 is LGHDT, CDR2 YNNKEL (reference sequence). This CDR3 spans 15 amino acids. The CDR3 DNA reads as TGTGCCAGCAGCCAGCAGACAGTCGCCAAGGAGACCCAGTACTTC. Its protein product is CASSQQTVAKETQYF.

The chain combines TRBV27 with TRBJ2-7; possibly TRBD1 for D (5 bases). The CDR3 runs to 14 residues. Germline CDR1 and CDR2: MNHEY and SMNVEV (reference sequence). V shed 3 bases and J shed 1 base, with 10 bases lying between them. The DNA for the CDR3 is TGTGCCAGCAGTTTCCAGGGTACTTCCTACGAGCAGTACTTC. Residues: CASSFQGTSYEQYF.

CDR3 sequence reads: CASSEYQADNSPLHF. CDR3 DNA: TGTGCCAGCAGTGAGTACCAGGCTGATAATTCACCCCTCCACTTT. The chain combines TRBV25-1 with TRBJ1-6; D is unresolved. V shed 3 bases and J shed 5 bases, with 11 bases lying between them. There are 15 residues in the CDR3. The V gene's germline CDR1 is MGHDK and CDR2 SYGVNS. The full variable domain, in which reference TRBV25-1 and TRBJ1-6 provide the parts outside the CDR3, is EADIYQTPRYLVIGTGKKITLECSQTMGHDKMYWYQQDPGMELHLIHYSYGVNSTEKGDLSSESTVSRIRTEHFPLTLESARPSHTSQYLCASSEYQADNSPLHFGNGTRLTVT.

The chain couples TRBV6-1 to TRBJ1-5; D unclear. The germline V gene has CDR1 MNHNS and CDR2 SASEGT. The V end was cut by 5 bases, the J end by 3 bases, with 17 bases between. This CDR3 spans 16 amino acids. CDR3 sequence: CASSQETWALNQPQHF. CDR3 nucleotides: TGTGCCAGCAGTCAAGAGACATGGGCCCTCAATCAGCCCCAGCATTTT.

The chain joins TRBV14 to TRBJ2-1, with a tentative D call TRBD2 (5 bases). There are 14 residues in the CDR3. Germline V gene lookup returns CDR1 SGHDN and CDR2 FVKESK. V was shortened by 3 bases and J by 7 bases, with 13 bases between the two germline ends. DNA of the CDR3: TGTGCCAGCAGCCATCACCCAACGGGGAATGAGCAGTTCTTC. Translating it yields CASSHHPTGNEQFF.

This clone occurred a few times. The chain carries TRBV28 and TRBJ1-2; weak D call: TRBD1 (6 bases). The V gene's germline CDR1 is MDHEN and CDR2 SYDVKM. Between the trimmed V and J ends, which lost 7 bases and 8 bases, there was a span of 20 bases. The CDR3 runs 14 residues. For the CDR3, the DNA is TGTGCCAGCATCCCTCGTGCGGGGGCCGGCGGCTACACCTTC. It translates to CASIPRAGAGGYTF.

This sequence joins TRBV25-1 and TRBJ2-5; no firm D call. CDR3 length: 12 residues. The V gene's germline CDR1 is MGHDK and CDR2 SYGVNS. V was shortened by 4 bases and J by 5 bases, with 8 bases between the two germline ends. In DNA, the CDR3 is TGTGCCAGCAGTGGGAGCGTGGAGACCCAGTACTTC. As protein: CASSGSVETQYF.

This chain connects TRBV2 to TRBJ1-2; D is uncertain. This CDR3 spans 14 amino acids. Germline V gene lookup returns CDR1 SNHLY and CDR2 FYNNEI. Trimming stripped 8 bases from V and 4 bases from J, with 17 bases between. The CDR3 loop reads CASQKGGGSYGYTF. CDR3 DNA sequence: TGTGCCAGCCAGAAAGGAGGCGGATCCTATGGCTACACCTTC.